One and the same sample provided the 10 T cell receptor beta chains below, sequenced in a study of PD-1 blockade in classical Hodgkin lymphoma. Every patient had relapsed following autologous stem cell transplantation, and cohorts differed in brentuximab vedotin exposure. The method was immunoSEQ multiplex PCR; TCRdb's version includes in-frame clones alone and lacks a portion of them. The sample records around 100,000 clones, roughly 90% being singletons. The sample here was peripheral blood mononuclear cells (PBMCs), taken before the second cycle of nivolumab. The receptors come from a human donor with classical Hodgkin lymphoma.

V is TRBV6-5 and J is TRBJ1-2; tentatively, D is TRBD1 (5 bases). V shed 6 bases and J shed 4 bases, with 15 bases lying between them. Germline values: CDR1 MNHEY, CDR2 SVGAGI. The CDR3 runs 14 residues. CDR3 amino acids: CASSQGPRTYGYTF. The CDR3 DNA reads TGTGCCAGCAGCCAGGGACCGAGGACCTATGGCTACACCTTC.

J is TRBJ1-2 and V is TRBV4-3; 8 nucleotides align to TRBD1. The junction had 14 bases not matched to a gene; V was cut back by 4 bases and J by 7 bases. Germline CDR1 is LGHNA and CDR2 is YSLEER. The CDR3 runs to 16 residues. The CDR3 DNA reads as TGCGCCAGCAGCCCATCCCACATCAGGGGGCCGTCTGGCTACACCTTC. As protein: CASSPSHIRGPSGYTF.

The J gene is TRBJ1-1, the V gene TRBV9, with D unclear. The CDR3 runs to 13 residues. The V and J ends lost 4 bases and 1 base respectively, with 8 bases between them. Germline CDR1 and CDR2: SGDLS and YYNGEE. CDR3 DNA: TGTGCCAGCAGCATTCAGGCGAACACTGAAGCTTTCTTT. This sequence encodes CASSIQANTEAFF.

This chain joins TRBV2 and TRBJ1-5; D is possibly TRBD1 (5 bases). Trimming left V 7 bases short and J 0 bases short, with 10 bases between. There are 14 residues in the CDR3. Germline V gene lookup returns CDR1 SNHLY and CDR2 FYNNEI. CDR3 sequence reads: CASIGADSNQPQHF. As DNA, the CDR3 is TGTGCCAGCATTGGGGCGGATAGCAATCAGCCCCAGCATTTT.

V usage is TRBV7-7 and J usage is TRBJ2-7, with TRBD2 matching over 7 bases. There are 14 residues in the CDR3. The germline CDR1 and CDR2 sequences are SSHAT and FNYEAQ (reference sequence). After removal of 3 bases from V and 2 bases from J, the junction contained 4 bases not matched to a gene. The CDR3: CASSLGRGAYEQYF. In nucleotides, the CDR3 is TGTGCCAGCAGCTTGGGGAGGGGCGCCTACGAGCAGTACTTC.

This clone came up once. The chain combines TRBV5-5 with TRBJ1-3; a possible D gene is TRBD1 (5 bases). CDR1 is SGHKS, CDR2 YYEKEE, per germline (reference sequence). The CDR3 runs to 16 residues. V dropped 2 bases and J dropped 0 bases, with 12 bases sitting between them. CDR3 coding DNA: TGTGCCAGCAGCTTTACCCAGGGTCACTCTGGAAACACCATATATTTT. It encodes CASSFTQGHSGNTIYF.

The chain combines TRBV7-3 with TRBJ2-7; D is unresolved. The germline V gene encodes CDR1 SGHTA and CDR2 FQGTGA. CDR3 length equals 12 residues. Trimming cost V 5 bases and J 2 bases, with 7 bases left between them. The CDR3 nucleotides read TGTGCCAGCAGCGGGGATACCTACGAGCAGTACTTC. Translated, it gives CASSGDTYEQYF.

In this sample, this clone turned up many times. The rearrangement joins TRBV7-3 to TRBJ1-2; 7 bases are a match to TRBD1. The ends lost 5 bases at V and 4 bases at J; junction bases unmatched: 7. CDR3 length: 14 amino acids. Germline CDR1 is SGHTA and CDR2 is FQGTGA. Written as DNA, the CDR3 is TGTGCCAGCAGCCTTAACGGGACAGCCTATGGCTACACCTTC. It encodes CASSLNGTAYGYTF. Combining the CDR3 with reference TRBV7-3 and TRBJ1-2 gives the whole variable domain GAGVSQTPSNKVTEKGKYVELRCDPISGHTALYWYRQSLGQGPEFLIYFQGTGAADDSGLPNDRFFAVRPEGSVSTLKIQRTERGDSAVYLCASSLNGTAYGYTFGSGTRLTVV.

The V gene is TRBV7-6, the J gene TRBJ2-3; 10 positions match TRBD2. J was trimmed by 8 bases and V by 7 bases; bases with no gene match: 9. This CDR3 spans 14 amino acids. Germline values: CDR1 SGHVS, CDR2 FNYEAQ. CDR3 residues: CASTPSGGWGTQYF. The CDR3 region has the DNA TGTGCCAGCACCCCTAGCGGGGGTTGGGGTACGCAGTATTTT.

The rearrangement uses TRBV2 and TRBJ1-3, with a weak D call TRBD1 (6 bases). This CDR3 is built from 12 residues. The V gene lost 11 bases and the J gene lost 7 bases, with 15 bases spanning the gap. The germline CDR1 and CDR2 sequences are SNHLY and FYNNEI. In nucleotides, the CDR3 is TGTGCCTGGGGGAACAGGGAGAACACCATATATTTT. It encodes CAWGNRENTIYF.